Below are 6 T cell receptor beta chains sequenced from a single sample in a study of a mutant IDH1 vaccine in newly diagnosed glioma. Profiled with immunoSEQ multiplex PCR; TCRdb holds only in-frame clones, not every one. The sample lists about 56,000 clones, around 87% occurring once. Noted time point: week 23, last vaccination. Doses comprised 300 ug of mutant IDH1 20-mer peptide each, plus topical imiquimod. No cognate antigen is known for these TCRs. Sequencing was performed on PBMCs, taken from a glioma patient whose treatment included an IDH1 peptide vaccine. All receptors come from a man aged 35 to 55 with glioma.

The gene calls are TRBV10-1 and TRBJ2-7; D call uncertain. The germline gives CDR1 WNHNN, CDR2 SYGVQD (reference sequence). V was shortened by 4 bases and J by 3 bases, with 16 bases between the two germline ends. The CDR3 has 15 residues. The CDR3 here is CASSALTLTSYEQYF. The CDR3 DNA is TGCGCCAGCAGTGCCCTTACCTTGACAAGCTACGAGCAGTACTTC.

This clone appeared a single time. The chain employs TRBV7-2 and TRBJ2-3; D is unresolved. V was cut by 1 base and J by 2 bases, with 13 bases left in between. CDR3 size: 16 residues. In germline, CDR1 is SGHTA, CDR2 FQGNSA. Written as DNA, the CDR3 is TGTGCCAGCAGCTTAGATCCGACGGGTCTCACAGATACGCAGTATTTT. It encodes CASSLDPTGLTDTQYF.

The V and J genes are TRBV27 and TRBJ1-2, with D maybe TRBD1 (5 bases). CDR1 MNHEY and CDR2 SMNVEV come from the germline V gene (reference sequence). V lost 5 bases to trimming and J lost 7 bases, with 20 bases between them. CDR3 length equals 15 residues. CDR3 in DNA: TGTGCCAGCAGTACTTTAACCGGGACGCCGGGTGGCTACACCTTC. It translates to CASSTLTGTPGGYTF.

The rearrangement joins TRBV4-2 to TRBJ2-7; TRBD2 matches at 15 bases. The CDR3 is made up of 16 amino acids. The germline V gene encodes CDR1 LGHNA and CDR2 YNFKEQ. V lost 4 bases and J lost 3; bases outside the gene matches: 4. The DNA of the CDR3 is TGTGCCAGCAGCCCGGGACTAGCGGGAGGATACTACGAGCAGTACTTC. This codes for CASSPGLAGGYYEQYF.

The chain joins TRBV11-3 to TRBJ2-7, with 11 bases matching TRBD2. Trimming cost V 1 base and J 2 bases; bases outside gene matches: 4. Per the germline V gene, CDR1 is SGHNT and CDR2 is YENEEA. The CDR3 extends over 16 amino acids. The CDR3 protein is CASSLGGLAEPYEQYF. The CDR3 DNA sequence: TGTGCCAGCAGCTTAGGGGGACTAGCGGAGCCCTACGAGCAGTACTTC.

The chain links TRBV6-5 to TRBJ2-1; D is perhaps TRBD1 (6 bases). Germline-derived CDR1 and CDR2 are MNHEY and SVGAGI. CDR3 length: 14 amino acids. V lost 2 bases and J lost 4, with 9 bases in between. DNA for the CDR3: TGTGCCAGCAGTTACAACAGGGATTACAATGAGCAGTTCTTC. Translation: CASSYNRDYNEQFF.